This TCR beta chain is drawn from a study of T cell responses to AZD1222 COVID-19 vaccine. The CDR3 length is 14 residues. V lost 5 bases and J 1 base, leaving 11 bases between the germline ends. Germline values: CDR1 MNHEY, CDR2 SVGAGI. Combined were second doses at about 4 or about 12 weeks. Using immunoSEQ multiplex PCR, the repertoire was profiled, and TCRdb retains in-frame clones only, with some absent. The sample includes 90,000 to 130,000 clones, less than 95% of them seen just once. This chain links TRBV6-5 with TRBJ1-1; possibly TRBD1 for D (5 bases). The material was peripheral blood, obtained 28 days after the second AZD1222 dose. This sequence originates from an adult who received the AZD1222 COVID-19 vaccine. The CDR3 region has the DNA TGTGCCAGCAGTCGCGACAGAACGAACACTGAAGCTTTCTTT. This codes for CASSRDRTNTEAFF.